This TCR beta chain was documented in a study of response to subunit inactivated influenza vaccine. The study's findings and limits: A suggestion made by the authors is that each seasonal influenza vaccination recruits few new T cells.

TCRdb processed the RT-PCR reads anew with MiXCR; each CDR3 protein has one entry. The table shows approximately 480,000 distinct CDR3 sequences, with roughly 9.7% occurring only once. In regard to this clonotype: The antigen is unknown.

The germline V gene encodes CDR1 MNHNS and CDR2 SASEGT. This CDR3 is built from 16 residues. After removal of 3 bases from V and 2 bases from J, the junction contained 9 bases not matched to a gene. Material: PBMCs from blood, obtained 40 to 50 days after vaccination. This chain connects TRBV6-1 to TRBJ1-2; 7 bases are a match to TRBD1. This clonotype was sampled from a man aged 45-60 years who received an inactivated influenza vaccine. In DNA form, the CDR3 reads TGTGCCAGCAGTGACCCTCCGGACAGGCTGAACTATGGCTACACCTTC. Translating it yields CASSDPPDRLNYGYTF.